Reported below is one T cell receptor beta chain. V lost 6 bases and J lost 1; bases outside the gene matches: 10. In germline, CDR1 is SGHRS, CDR2 YFSETQ. The CDR3 loop spans 15 amino acids. This record comes from a study of blood T cell repertoires in COVID-19. About the research overall: Sources were T cells, B-cell-depleted T cells, or PBMCs; the material itself was cDNA or gDNA.

Method: immunoSEQ multiplex PCR; TCRdb's copy keeps in-frame clones and lacks some. Of around 110,000 clones detected, 80% to 85% appear once; the ten largest clones hold about 4.5%. The sequence came from a man between 65 and 80 years old with acute or convalescent COVID-19. This chain links TRBV5-1 with TRBJ2-7; the match to TRBD1 covers 7 bases. Sequences were obtained from peripheral blood. Here the CDR3 DNA reads TGCGCCAGCACCTGGTCGGCAGGGGGATCCTACGAGCAGTACTTC. Its translation: CASTWSAGGSYEQYF.